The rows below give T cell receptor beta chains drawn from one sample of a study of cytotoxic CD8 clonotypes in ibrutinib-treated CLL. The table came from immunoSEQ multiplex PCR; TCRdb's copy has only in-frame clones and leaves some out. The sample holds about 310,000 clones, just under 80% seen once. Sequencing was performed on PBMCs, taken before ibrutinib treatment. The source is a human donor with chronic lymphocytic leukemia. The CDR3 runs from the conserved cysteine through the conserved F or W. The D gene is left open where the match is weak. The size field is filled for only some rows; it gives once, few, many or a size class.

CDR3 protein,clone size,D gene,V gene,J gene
CAWNLRGFTGELFF,.,.,TRBV30,TRBJ2-2
CASGSGGRAADTQYF,.,TRBD2,TRBV12-5,TRBJ2-3
CASSNRGHIITDTQYF,.,.,TRBV27,TRBJ2-3
CASSLGKSREETQYF,.,.,TRBV7-2,TRBJ2-5
CATSRYNQPQHF,.,.,TRBV15,TRBJ1-5
CASSPGLAAYEQYF,.,TRBD2,TRBV13,TRBJ2-7
CASSKQGPQNEQFF,.,.,TRBV6-5,TRBJ2-1
CASSPDREGTDTQYF,few,TRBD1,TRBV16,TRBJ2-3
CASSLISGVGGTDTQYF,.,.,TRBV7-3,TRBJ2-3
CASRPYIGSYNEQFF,.,.,TRBV5-8,TRBJ2-1
CASSRRTGAGGNTIYF,.,TRBD1,TRBV4-3,TRBJ1-3
CASSLGAGGQETQYF,.,TRBD2,TRBV7-6,TRBJ2-5
CASSQVSGSNSGANVLTF,.,.,TRBV4-1,TRBJ2-6
CASSPRPAGHLNEQYF,.,.,TRBV11-1,TRBJ2-7
CASSSLAGVQYF,.,TRBD2,TRBV6-6,TRBJ2-7
CASSLGQFDEQFF,.,.,TRBV7-3,TRBJ2-1
CASKLAVFYEQYF,.,TRBD2,TRBV7-4,TRBJ2-7
CASSDGTYTEAFF,.,.,TRBV5-1,TRBJ1-1
CSVESPGTGVNYEQYF,.,TRBD1,TRBV29-1,TRBJ2-7
CAWRAQGDRGEQFF,.,TRBD1,TRBV30,TRBJ2-1
CASSLAEDLRNIQYF,.,.,TRBV5-1,TRBJ2-4
CASSVLAGGLAEQYF,.,TRBD2,TRBV27,TRBJ2-7
CASSQDHRDTYEQYF,.,.,TRBV4-2,TRBJ2-7
CAWSAGTGGGQPQHF,.,TRBD1,TRBV30,TRBJ1-5
CASSFSSGANVLTF,.,.,TRBV7-9,TRBJ2-6
CASSLAGTPTYNEQFF,.,.,TRBV7-2,TRBJ2-1
CASSARTGTALNTEAFF,.,TRBD1,TRBV9,TRBJ1-1
CATSRSAGGPGNTIYF,few,TRBD1,TRBV15,TRBJ1-3
CASSLAALSYEQYF,.,.,TRBV5-1,TRBJ2-7
CASSDGAGGFYEQYF,.,TRBD2,TRBV11-2,TRBJ2-7
CASSSASGGVTDTQYF,.,TRBD2,TRBV11-2,TRBJ2-3
CASSSDRSSYNEQFF,.,.,TRBV7-8,TRBJ2-1
CASSFLGIYPYEQYF,.,.,TRBV7-2,TRBJ2-7
CASSPVFRAPNTGELFF,.,.,TRBV18,TRBJ2-2
CSDRDLGVLEQFF,.,.,TRBV29-1,TRBJ2-1
CASSKTGGWSGYTF,.,TRBD1,TRBV27,TRBJ1-2
CASRKEVAAYEQYF,.,.,TRBV10-2,TRBJ2-7
CASSSQDYQPQHF,once,.,TRBV28,TRBJ1-5
CASSLKFLAFF,few,.,TRBV7-2,TRBJ1-1
CASSLGTETDTQYF,.,.,TRBV5-6,TRBJ2-3
CASSLLGGAVAEAFF,.,.,TRBV7-8,TRBJ1-1
CASSHGSTGELFF,.,.,TRBV4-2,TRBJ2-2
CASSQDGRVYTDTQYF,once,.,TRBV14,TRBJ2-3
CSVSLNNEQFF,.,.,TRBV29-1,TRBJ2-1
CASSLAGGLRLDTQYF,.,.,TRBV7-2,TRBJ2-3
CAAGTGAYYGYTF,.,TRBD1,TRBV19,TRBJ1-2
CARTHYEQYF,.,.,TRBV5-3,TRBJ2-7
CASSIGGGGETQYF,.,TRBD1,TRBV19,TRBJ2-5
CASSDISGNTIYF,.,.,TRBV27,TRBJ1-3
CASSFSSGYSNQPQHF,.,.,TRBV7-9,TRBJ1-5
CAWSGTPAYEQYF,.,.,TRBV30,TRBJ2-7
CASSTEGLGLQYF,.,.,TRBV5-1,TRBJ2-7
CACLSGLAGNEQFF,.,TRBD2,TRBV30,TRBJ2-1